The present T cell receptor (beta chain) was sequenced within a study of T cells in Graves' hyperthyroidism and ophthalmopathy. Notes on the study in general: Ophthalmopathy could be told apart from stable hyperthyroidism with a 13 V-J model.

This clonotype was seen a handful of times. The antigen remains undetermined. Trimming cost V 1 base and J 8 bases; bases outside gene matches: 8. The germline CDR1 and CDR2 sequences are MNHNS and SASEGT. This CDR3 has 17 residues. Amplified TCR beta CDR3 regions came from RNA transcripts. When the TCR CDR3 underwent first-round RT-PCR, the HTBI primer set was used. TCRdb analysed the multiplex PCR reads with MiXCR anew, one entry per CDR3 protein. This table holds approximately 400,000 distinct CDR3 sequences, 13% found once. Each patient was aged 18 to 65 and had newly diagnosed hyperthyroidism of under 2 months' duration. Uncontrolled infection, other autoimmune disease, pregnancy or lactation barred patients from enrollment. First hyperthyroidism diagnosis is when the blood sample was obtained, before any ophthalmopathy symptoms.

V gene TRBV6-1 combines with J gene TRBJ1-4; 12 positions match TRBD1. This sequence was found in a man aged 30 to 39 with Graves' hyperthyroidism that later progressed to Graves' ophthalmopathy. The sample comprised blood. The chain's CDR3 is CASSEERGQGAREKLFF. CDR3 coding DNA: TGTGCCAGCAGTGAAGAGAGGGGACAGGGGGCGAGAGAAAAACTGTTTTTT.